These 10 T cell receptor beta chains share one sample of origin, sequenced in a study of blood T cell repertoires in COVID-19. The method was immunoSEQ multiplex PCR; TCRdb's version includes in-frame clones alone and lacks a portion of them. The sample lists about 160,000 clones, around four fifths occurring once. Sequenced sample: peripheral blood. The origin of the receptors is a man between 65 and 85 years old with acute or convalescent COVID-19.

The table lists this clone with a count of one. CDR3 residues: CATRGQATDTQYF. CDR3 nucleotide sequence: TGTGCCACCAGGGGACAGGCCACAGATACGCAGTATTTT. The chain couples TRBV24-1 to TRBJ2-3; TRBD1 matches 8 bases. The CDR3 runs to 13 residues. The germline V gene encodes CDR1 KGHDR and CDR2 SFDVKD. J was trimmed by 2 bases and V by 7 bases; bases with no gene match: 1.

In nucleotides, the CDR3 is TGTGCCAGCAGTTTATCGAGGGTAAACACCGGGGAGCTGTTTTTT. Its translation is CASSLSRVNTGELFF. The chain joins TRBV27 to TRBJ2-2, with D possibly TRBD2 on 5 matching bases. The length of the CDR3 is 15 residues. Trimming removed 0 bases from V and 2 bases from J, with 7 bases in between. Germline CDR1 MNHEY, CDR2 SMNVEV (reference sequence).

This clone has only one observation. The CDR3 reads CASSFRQGASNEKLFF. The CDR3 DNA reads TGTGCCAGCAGTTTTCGACAGGGGGCTTCTAATGAAAAACTGTTTTTT. The chain is built from TRBV28 and TRBJ1-4; the match to TRBD1 covers 10 bases. Germline values: CDR1 MDHEN, CDR2 SYDVKM. The CDR3 runs to 16 residues. V trimming: 3 bases; J trimming: 3 bases; junction bases outside the gene matches: 4.

The chain has TRBV18 and TRBJ2-2, with D possibly being TRBD2 (5 bases). Trimming cost V 2 bases and J 5 bases, with 15 bases left between them. The CDR3 has 16 residues. Germline-derived CDR1 and CDR2 are KGHSH and LQKENI. The CDR3: CASSPIRGDRTGELFF. The CDR3 DNA follows: TGTGCCAGCTCACCAATTCGGGGAGATCGGACCGGGGAGCTGTTTTTT. Together with reference TRBV18 and TRBJ2-2, the CDR3 gives the full variable domain: NAGVMQNPRHLVRRRGQEARLRCSPMKGHSHVYWYRQLPEEGLKFMVYLQKENIIDESGMPKERFSAEFPKEGPSILRIQQVVRGDSAAYFCASSPIRGDRTGELFFGEGSRLTVL.

This chain joins TRBV5-4 and TRBJ2-3; 9 bases are a match to TRBD2. V was clipped by 7 bases and J by 2 bases; unmatched bases: 2. CDR1 is SGHNT and CDR2 is YYREEE in the germline V gene (reference sequence). There are 13 residues in the CDR3. CDR3 in DNA: TGTGCCAGCGGCGGGAGGGCCACAGATACGCAGTATTTT. Translated: CASGGRATDTQYF.

The chain joins TRBV5-1 to TRBJ2-7, with TRBD1 identical over 8 bases. Germline V gene sequence: CDR1 SGHRS, CDR2 YFSETQ. V was pared by 2 bases and J by 0 bases, with 10 bases of the junction left unmatched. The CDR3 is made up of 17 amino acids. CDR3 DNA sequence: TGCGCCAGCAGCTTACTGGCGACAGGGGACTTCTCCTACGAGCAGTACTTC. This codes for CASSLLATGDFSYEQYF.

This clone was observed a single time. This chain connects TRBV9 to TRBJ2-3; possibly TRBD1 for D (6 bases). Germline CDR1 and CDR2: SGDLS and YYNGEE. The CDR3 contains 15 residues. V was clipped by 2 bases and J by 2 bases, with 12 bases between them. DNA for the CDR3: TGTGCCAGCAGCGTTCGACAGGATTACACAGATACGCAGTATTTT. Translating gives CASSVRQDYTDTQYF.

This chain connects TRBV5-1 to TRBJ2-1, with TRBD1 matching over 10 bases. Trimming removed 4 bases from V and 10 bases from J; junction bases left unmatched: 5. Germline values: CDR1 SGHRS, CDR2 YFSETQ. CDR3 length: 13 residues. Here the CDR3 reads CASSEPGQGEQFF. DNA for the CDR3: TGCGCCAGCAGCGAGCCGGGACAGGGGGAGCAGTTCTTC. Full variable domain (missing parts from reference TRBV5-1 and TRBJ2-1): KAGVTQTPRYLIKTRGQQVTLSCSPISGHRSVSWYQQTPGQGLQFLFEYFSETQRNKGNFPGRFSGRQFSNSRSEMNVSTLELGDSALYLCASSEPGQGEQFFGPGTRLTVL.

The J gene is TRBJ2-5, the V gene TRBV5-4, with a tentative D call TRBD2 (5 bases). Trimming removed 0 bases from V and 2 bases from J, with 8 bases in between. The CDR3 has 14 amino acids. Germline assignment: CDR1 SGHNT and CDR2 YYREEE (reference sequence). CDR3 sequence reads: CASSLALVQETQYF. The CDR3 DNA follows: TGTGCCAGCAGCTTGGCACTAGTACAAGAGACCCAGTACTTC.

V usage is TRBV7-2 and J usage is TRBJ2-7; a weak D match, TRBD2 (7 bases). The CDR3 consists of 15 residues. V was cut by 6 bases and J by 6 bases, with 21 bases left in between. Germline CDR1 and CDR2: SGHTA and FQGNSA. The CDR3 DNA reads as TGTGCCAGCAGGGAGGGGGGGACCGTCAACGGCGAGCAGTACTTC. Amino acids: CASREGGTVNGEQYF.